The entry that follows covers one T cell receptor (beta chain) sequence. Its antigen is still unknown. Germline V CDR1 and CDR2: LNHDA, SQIVND (reference sequence). V was trimmed by 6 bases and J by 6 bases, leaving 30 bases between them. This CDR3 is 18 amino acids long. TCRdb's copy holds only in-frame clones and misses some; the assay was immunoSEQ multiplex PCR. The repertoire has approximately 58,000 clones, about 91% of them found once; the top ten carry around 2%. The entry originates in a study of cytomegalovirus exposure and HLA in healthy donors. Study-wide results and caveats: A list of more than 150 TCR beta chains associated with cytomegalovirus was given.

This receptor was obtained from a woman aged 30 to 39 in good health and CMV-seronegative. The sample comprised PBMCs. This chain links TRBV19 with TRBJ2-7; TRBD1 might be the D (6 bases). The CDR3 nucleotides are TGTGCCAGTAGCACTAATTTACTAGGGAGTGAGGGGGACCTCGAGCAGTACTTC. Translating it yields CASSTNLLGSEGDLEQYF. Using reference TRBV19 and TRBJ2-7 for the parts outside the CDR3, the full variable domain is DGGITQSPKYLFRKEGQNVTLSCEQNLNHDAMYWYRQDPGQGLRLIYYSQIVNDFQKGDIAEGYSVSREKKESFPLTVTSAQKNPTAFYLCASSTNLLGSEGDLEQYFGPGTRLTVT.